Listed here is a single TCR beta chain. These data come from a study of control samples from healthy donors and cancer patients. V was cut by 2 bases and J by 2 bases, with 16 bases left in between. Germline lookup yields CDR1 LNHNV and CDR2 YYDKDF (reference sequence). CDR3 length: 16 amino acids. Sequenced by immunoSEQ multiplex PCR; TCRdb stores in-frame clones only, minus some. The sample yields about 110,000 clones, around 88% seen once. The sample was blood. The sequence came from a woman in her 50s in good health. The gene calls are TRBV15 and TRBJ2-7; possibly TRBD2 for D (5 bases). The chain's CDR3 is CATSRLPPGNAYEQYF. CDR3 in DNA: TGTGCCACCAGCAGACTGCCCCCGGGGAACGCCTACGAGCAGTACTTC.